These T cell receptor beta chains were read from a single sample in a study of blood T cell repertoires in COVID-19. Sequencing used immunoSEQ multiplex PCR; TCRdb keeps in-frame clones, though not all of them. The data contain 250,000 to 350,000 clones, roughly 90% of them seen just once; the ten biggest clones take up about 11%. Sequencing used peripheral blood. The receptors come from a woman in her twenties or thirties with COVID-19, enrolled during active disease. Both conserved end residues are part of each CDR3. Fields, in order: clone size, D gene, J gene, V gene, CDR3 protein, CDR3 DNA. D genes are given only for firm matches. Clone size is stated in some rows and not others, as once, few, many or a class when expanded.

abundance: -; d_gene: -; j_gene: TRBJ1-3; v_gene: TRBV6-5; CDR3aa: CASSYGSGDGNTIYF; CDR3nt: TGTGCCAGCAGTTACGGATCAGGGGACGGAAACACCATATATTTT
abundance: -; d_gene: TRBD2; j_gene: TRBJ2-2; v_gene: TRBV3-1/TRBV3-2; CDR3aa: CASSPPSGRATGELFF; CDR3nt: TGTGCCAGCAGCCCCCCTAGCGGGAGGGCCACCGGGGAGCTGTTTTTT
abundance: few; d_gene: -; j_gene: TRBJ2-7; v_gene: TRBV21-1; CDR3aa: CASSKGGPGEDYEQYF; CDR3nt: TGTGCCAGCAGCAAAGGCGGGCCAGGGGAAGACTACGAGCAGTACTTC
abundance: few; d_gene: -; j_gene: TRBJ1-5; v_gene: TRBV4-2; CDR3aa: CASSQDPGGISNQPQHF; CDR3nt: TGTGCCAGCAGCCAAGACCCGGGAGGGATTAGCAATCAGCCCCAGCATTTT
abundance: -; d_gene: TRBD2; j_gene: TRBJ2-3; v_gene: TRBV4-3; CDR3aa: CASSPIAGALGDTQYF; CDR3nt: TGCGCCAGCAGCCCTATAGCGGGAGCTCTGGGGGATACGCAGTATTTT
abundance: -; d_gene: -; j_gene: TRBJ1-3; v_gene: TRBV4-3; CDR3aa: CASSHMGRGNTIYF; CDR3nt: TGCGCCAGCAGCCACATGGGCAGGGGAAACACCATATATTTT
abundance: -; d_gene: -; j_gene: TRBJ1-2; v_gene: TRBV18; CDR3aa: CASTRNGDYGYTF; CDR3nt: TGTGCCAGCACGAGAAACGGGGACTATGGCTACACCTTC
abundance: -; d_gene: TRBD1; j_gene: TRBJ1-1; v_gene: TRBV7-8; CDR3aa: CASSLGLQGSEAFF; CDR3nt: TGTGCCAGCAGCTTAGGGTTACAGGGGTCTGAAGCTTTCTTT
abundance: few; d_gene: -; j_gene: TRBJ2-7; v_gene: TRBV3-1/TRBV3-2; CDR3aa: CASSQDRFRVLREQYF; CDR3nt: TGTGCCAGCAGCCAAGATCGCTTCAGGGTTCTTCGCGAGCAGTACTTC
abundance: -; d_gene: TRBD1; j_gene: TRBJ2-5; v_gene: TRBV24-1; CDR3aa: CATSDFGTGETQYF; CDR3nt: TGTGCCACCAGTGATTTCGGGACAGGGGAGACCCAGTACTTC
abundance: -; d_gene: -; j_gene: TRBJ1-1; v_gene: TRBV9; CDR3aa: CASSVVDRLNTEAFF; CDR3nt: TGTGCCAGCAGCGTAGTAGACAGGTTGAACACTGAAGCTTTCTTT
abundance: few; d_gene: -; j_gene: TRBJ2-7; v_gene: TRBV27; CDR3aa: CASSPRTQAHEQYF; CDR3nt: TGTGCCAGCAGCCCTCGGACTCAAGCCCACGAGCAGTACTTC
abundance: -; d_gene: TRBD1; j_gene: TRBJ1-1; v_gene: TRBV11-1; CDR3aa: CASSLWDRRTEAFF; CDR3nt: TGTGCCAGCAGCTTATGGGACAGGCGGACTGAAGCTTTCTTT
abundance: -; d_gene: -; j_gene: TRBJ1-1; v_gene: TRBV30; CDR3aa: CAWSRGTEAFF; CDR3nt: TGTGCCTGGAGCAGGGGCACTGAAGCTTTCTTT
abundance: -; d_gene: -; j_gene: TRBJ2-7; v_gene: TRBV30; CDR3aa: CAWSPQGLREQYF; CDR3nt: TGTGCCTGGAGTCCACAGGGATTGCGGGAGCAGTACTTC
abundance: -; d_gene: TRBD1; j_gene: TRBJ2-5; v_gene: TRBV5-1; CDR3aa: CASSLARGQGETQYF; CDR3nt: TGCGCCAGCAGCTTGGCCAGGGGGCAGGGGGAGACCCAGTACTTC
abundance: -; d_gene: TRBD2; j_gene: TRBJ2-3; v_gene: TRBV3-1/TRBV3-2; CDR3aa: CASTAGGTDTQYF; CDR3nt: TGTGCCAGCACTGCGGGAGGAACAGATACGCAGTATTTT
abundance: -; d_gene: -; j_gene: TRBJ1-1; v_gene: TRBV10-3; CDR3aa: CAISEPTGRGTEAFF; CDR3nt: TGTGCCATCAGTGAGCCTACCGGCCGGGGAACTGAAGCTTTCTTT
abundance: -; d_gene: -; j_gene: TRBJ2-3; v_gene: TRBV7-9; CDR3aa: CASSFVDSSSDTQYF; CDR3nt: TGTGCCAGCAGCTTCGTGGACAGTAGTTCAGATACGCAGTATTTT
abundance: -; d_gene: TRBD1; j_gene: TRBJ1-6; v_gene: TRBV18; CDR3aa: CASSSIRQGGKESPLHF; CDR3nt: TGTGCCAGCTCATCCATAAGACAGGGAGGCAAGGAATCACCCCTCCACTTT
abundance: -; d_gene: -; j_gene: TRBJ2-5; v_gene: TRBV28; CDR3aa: CASSLDSQETQYF; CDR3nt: TGTGCCAGCAGTCTGGACTCTCAAGAGACCCAGTACTTC
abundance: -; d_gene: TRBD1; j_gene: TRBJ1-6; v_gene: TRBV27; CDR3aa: CASSGGLNSPLHF; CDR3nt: TGTGCCAGCTCAGGGGGCCTAAATTCACCCCTCCACTTT
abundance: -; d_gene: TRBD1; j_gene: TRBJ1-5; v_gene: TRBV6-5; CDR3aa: CASRGTGSNQPQHF; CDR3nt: TGTGCCAGCAGAGGGACAGGTAGCAATCAGCCCCAGCATTTT
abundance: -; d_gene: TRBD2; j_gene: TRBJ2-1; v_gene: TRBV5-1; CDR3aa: CASSYSGSGYNEQFF; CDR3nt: TGCGCCAGCAGCTACAGCGGGAGTGGCTACAATGAGCAGTTCTTC
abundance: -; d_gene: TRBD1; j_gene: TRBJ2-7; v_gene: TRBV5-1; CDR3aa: CASSLVTGASYEQYF; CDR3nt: TGCGCCAGCAGCTTGGTAACAGGGGCCTCCTACGAGCAGTACTTC
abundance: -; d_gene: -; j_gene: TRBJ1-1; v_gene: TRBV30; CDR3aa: CAWGGAVVNTEAFF; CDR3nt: TGTGCCTGGGGGGGGGCAGTCGTGAACACTGAAGCTTTCTTT
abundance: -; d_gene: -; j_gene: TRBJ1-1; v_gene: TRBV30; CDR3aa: CACLGGSMNTEAFF; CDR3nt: TGTGCCTGTCTCGGGGGTTCAATGAACACTGAAGCTTTCTTT
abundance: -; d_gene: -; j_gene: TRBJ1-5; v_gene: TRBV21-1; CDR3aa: CASSIRGEYQPQHF; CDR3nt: TGTGCCAGCAGTATACGGGGGGAATATCAGCCCCAGCATTTT
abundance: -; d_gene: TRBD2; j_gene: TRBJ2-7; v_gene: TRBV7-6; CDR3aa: CASSPGTSLAGGIEQYF; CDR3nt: TGTGCCAGCAGCCCCGGGACATCCCTAGCGGGAGGGATCGAGCAGTACTTC
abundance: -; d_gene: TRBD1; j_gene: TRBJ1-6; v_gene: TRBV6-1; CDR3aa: CASSDEGQGASPLHF; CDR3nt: TGTGCCAGCAGTGATGAGGGACAGGGTGCTTCACCCCTCCACTTT
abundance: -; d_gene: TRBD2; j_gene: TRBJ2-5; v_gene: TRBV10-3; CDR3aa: CAIRTISGSGETQYF; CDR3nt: TGTGCCATCAGAACTATTAGCGGGAGCGGAGAGACCCAGTACTTC
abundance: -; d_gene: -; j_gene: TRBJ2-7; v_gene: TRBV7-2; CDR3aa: CASSLGGQTYEQYF; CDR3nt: TGTGCCAGCAGCTTGGGGGGTCAAACCTACGAGCAGTACTTC
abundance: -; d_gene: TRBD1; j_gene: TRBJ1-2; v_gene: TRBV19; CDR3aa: CASRDRGTHYGYTF; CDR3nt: TGTGCCAGTAGGGACAGGGGGACCCACTATGGCTACACCTTC
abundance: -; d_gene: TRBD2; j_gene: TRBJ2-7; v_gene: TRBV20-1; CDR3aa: CSASGEREGPYEQYF; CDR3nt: TGCAGTGCTAGTGGGGAGCGGGAGGGCCCCTACGAGCAGTACTTC
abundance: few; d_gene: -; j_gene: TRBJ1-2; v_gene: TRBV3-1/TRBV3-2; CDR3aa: CASSQNPRGNYGYTF; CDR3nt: TGTGCCAGCAGCCAAAACCCCAGGGGTAACTATGGCTACACCTTC
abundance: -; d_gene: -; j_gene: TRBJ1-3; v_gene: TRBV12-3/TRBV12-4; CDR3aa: CASASSPDTIYF; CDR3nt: TGTGCCAGCGCCAGTTCGCCCGACACCATATATTTT
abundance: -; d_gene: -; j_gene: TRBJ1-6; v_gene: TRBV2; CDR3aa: CATQGGSSYNSPLHF; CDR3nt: TGTGCCACCCAGGGAGGGAGCTCCTATAATTCACCCCTCCACTTT
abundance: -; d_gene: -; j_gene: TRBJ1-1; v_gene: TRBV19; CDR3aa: CASSANGMNTEAFF; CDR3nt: TGTGCCAGTAGCGCAAACGGGATGAACACTGAAGCTTTCTTT
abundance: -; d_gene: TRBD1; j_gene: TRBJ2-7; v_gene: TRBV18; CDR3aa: CASSPGTGDYEQYF; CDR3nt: TGTGCCAGCTCACCAGGGACAGGGGACTACGAGCAGTACTTC
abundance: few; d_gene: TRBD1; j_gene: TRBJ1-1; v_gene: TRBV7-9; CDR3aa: CASSSHRGRNTEAFF; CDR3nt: TGTGCCAGCAGCTCCCACAGGGGCAGGAACACTGAAGCTTTCTTT